These T cell receptor beta chains were read from a single sample in a study of cytomegalovirus exposure and HLA in healthy donors. Libraries were prepared by immunoSEQ multiplex PCR; TCRdb keeps only in-frame clonotypes and omits some of them. Here the sample spans tens of thousands of clones, around 66% being singletons. The sample comprised PBMCs. These receptors all come from a woman aged 40 to 55 in good health and CMV-seropositive. The conserved cysteine and the conserved F or W are not part of the CDR3 here.

J: TRBJ2-7; V: TRBV5-1; CDR3: ASSLGQGSYEQY
J: TRBJ1-5; V: TRBV5-8; CDR3: ASSGRTGSNQPQH
J: TRBJ2-2; V: TRBV5-6; CDR3: ASSPDRMNTGELF
J: TRBJ1-2; V: TRBV7-2; CDR3: ASSPPGQIKTRSYGYT
J: TRBJ1-3; V: TRBV28; CDR3: ASSFGGGSGNTIY
J: TRBJ1-3; V: TRBV7-7; CDR3: ASSPQTGFLGNTIY
J: TRBJ2-7; V: TRBV7-7; CDR3: ASSPSPQGSYEQY
J: TRBJ1-4; V: TRBV7-2; CDR3: ASSRRDRNEKLF
J: TRBJ2-7; V: TRBV28; CDR3: ASSYSGTSTTYEQY
J: TRBJ2-7; V: TRBV19; CDR3: ASSIDGTGGRYEQY
J: TRBJ1-1; V: TRBV6-5; CDR3: ASRRSTEAF
J: TRBJ2-7; V: TRBV27; CDR3: ASSLLSGSGLYEQY
J: TRBJ1-5; V: TRBV15; CDR3: ATSKGGWRGTFQPQH
J: TRBJ2-7; V: TRBV6-5; CDR3: ASSYSGQPYEQY
J: TRBJ1-3; V: TRBV18; CDR3: ASSPQQGGNTIY
J: TRBJ2-7; V: TRBV2; CDR3: ASSDYRDTYEQY
J: TRBJ2-1; V: TRBV2; CDR3: ASSPPGSYNEQF
J: TRBJ2-7; V: TRBV28; CDR3: ASSSTGLAVTYEQY
J: TRBJ1-1; V: TRBV28; CDR3: ASSAPGGRSTEAF
J: TRBJ1-1; V: TRBV19; CDR3: ASSGDRGEAF